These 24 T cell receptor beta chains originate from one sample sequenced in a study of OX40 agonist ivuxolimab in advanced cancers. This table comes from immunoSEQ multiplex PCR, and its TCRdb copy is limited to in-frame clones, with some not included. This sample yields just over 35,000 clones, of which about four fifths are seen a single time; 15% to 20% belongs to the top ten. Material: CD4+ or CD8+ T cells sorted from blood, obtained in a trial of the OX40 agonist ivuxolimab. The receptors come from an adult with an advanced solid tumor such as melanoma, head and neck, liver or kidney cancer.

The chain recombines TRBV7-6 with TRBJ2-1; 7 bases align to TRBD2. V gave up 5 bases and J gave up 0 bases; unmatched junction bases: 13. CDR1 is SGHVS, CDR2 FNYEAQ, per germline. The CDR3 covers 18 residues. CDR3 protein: CASSPVLLGGSSYNEQFF. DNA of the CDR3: TGTGCCAGCAGCCCGGTCTTGCTGGGGGGGAGCTCCTACAATGAGCAGTTCTTC. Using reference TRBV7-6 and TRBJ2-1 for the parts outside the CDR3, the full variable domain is GAGVSQSPRYKVTKRGQDVALRCDPISGHVSLYWYRQALGQGPEFLTYFNYEAQQDKSGLPNDRFSAERPEGSISTLTIQRTEQRDSAMYRCASSPVLLGGSSYNEQFFGPGTRLTVL.

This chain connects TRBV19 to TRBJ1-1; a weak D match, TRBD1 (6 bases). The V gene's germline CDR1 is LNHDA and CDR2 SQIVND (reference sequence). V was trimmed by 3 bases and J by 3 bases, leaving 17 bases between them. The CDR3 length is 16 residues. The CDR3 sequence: CASSMGFGGQDTEAFF. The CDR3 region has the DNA TGTGCCAGTAGTATGGGGTTCGGGGGGCAGGACACTGAAGCTTTCTTT.

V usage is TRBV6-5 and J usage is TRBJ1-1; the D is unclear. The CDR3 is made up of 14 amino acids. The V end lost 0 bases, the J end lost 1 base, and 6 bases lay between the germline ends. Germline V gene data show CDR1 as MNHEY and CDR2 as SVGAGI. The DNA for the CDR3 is TGTGCCAGCAGTTACTCGACGGGGAACACTGAAGCTTTCTTT. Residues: CASSYSTGNTEAFF.

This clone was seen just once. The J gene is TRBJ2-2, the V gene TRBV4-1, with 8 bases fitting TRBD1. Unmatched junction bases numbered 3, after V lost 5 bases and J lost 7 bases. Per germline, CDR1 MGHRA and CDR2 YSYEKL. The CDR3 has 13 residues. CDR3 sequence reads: CASSTQGGGELFF. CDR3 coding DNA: TGCGCCAGCAGCACACAGGGGGGCGGGGAGCTGTTTTTT.

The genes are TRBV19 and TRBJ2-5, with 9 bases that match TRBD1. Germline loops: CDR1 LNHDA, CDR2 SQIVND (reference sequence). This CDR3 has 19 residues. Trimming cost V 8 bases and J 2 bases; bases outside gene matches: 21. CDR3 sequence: CASSPGTGFGTLWQETQYF. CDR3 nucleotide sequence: TGTGCCAGTTCCCCCGGGACAGGGTTCGGGACTCTGTGGCAAGAGACCCAGTACTTC.

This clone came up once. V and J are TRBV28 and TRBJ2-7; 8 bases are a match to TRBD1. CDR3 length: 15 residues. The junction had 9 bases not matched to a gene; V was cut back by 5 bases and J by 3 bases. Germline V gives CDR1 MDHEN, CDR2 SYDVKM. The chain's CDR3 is CASSASGGAHYEQYF. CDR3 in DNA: TGTGCCAGCAGTGCCTCAGGGGGCGCCCACTACGAGCAGTACTTC.

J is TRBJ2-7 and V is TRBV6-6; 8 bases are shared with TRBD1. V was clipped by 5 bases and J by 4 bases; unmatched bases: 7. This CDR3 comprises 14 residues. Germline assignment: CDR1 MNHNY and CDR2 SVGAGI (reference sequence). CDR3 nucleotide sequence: TGTGCCAGCAGTCTGCGGACAGGGCTTTACGAGCAGTACTTC. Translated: CASSLRTGLYEQYF.

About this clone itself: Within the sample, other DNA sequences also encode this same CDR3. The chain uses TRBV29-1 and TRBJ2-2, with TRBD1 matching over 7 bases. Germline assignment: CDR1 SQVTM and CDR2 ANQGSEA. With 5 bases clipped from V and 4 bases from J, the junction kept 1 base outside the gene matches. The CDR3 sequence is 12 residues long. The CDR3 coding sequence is TGCAGCGTTAACAGGGGCACCGGGGAGCTGTTTTTT. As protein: CSVNRGTGELFF.

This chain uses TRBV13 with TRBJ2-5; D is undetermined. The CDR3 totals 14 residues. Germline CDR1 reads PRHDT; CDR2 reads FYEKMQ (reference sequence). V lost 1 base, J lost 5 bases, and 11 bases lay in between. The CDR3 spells CASSLAGPLETQYF. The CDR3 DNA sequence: TGTGCCAGCAGCTTAGCCGGACCCTTGGAGACCCAGTACTTC.

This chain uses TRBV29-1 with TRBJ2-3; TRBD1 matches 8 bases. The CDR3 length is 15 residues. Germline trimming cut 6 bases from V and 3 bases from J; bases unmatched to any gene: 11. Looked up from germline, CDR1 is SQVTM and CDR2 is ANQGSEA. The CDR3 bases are TGCAGCGTGTCAGGGGGCGATAGAGCAACAGATACGCAGTATTTT. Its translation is CSVSGGDRATDTQYF.

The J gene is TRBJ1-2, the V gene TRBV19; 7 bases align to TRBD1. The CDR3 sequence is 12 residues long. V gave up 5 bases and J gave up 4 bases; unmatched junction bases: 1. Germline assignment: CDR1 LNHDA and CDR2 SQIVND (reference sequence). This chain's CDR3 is CASSQGGYGYTF. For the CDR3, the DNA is TGTGCCAGTAGTCAGGGGGGCTATGGCTACACCTTC.

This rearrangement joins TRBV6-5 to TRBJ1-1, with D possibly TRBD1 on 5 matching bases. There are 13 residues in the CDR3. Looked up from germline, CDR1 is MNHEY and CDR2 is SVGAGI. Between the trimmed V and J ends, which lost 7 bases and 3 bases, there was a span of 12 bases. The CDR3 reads CASKAGTDTEAFF. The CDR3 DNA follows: TGTGCCAGCAAGGCCGGGACGGACACTGAAGCTTTCTTT.

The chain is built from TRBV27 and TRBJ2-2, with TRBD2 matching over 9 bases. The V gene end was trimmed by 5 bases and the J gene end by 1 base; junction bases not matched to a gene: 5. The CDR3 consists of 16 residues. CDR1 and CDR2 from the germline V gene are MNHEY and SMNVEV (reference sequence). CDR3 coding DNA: TGTGCCAGCAGTCCCGATAGCGGGGGGAACACCGGGGAGCTGTTTTTT. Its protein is CASSPDSGGNTGELFF.

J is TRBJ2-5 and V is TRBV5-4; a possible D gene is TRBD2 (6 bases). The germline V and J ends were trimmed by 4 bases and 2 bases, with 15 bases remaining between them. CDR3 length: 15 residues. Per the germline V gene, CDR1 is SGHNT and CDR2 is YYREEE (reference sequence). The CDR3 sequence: CASSVGGGAQETQYF. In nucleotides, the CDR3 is TGTGCCAGCAGCGTCGGAGGAGGGGCTCAAGAGACCCAGTACTTC.

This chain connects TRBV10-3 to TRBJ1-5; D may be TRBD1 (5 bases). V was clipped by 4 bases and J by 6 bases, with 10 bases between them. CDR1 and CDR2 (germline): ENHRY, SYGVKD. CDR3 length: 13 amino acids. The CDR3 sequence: CAISVQGTQPQHF. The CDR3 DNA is TGTGCCATCAGTGTCCAGGGCACTCAGCCCCAGCATTTT.

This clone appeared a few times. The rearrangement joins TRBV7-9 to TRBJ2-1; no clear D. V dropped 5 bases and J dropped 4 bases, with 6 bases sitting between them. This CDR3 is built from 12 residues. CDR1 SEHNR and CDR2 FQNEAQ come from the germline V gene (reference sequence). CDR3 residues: CASSLGYNEQFF. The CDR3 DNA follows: TGTGCCAGCAGCCTAGGATACAATGAGCAGTTCTTC.

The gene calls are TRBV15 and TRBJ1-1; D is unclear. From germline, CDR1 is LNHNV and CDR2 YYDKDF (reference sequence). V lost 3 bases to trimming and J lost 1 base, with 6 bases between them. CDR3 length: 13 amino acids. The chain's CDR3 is CATSSKGNTEAFF. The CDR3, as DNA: TGTGCCACCAGCAGTAAGGGGAACACTGAAGCTTTCTTT.

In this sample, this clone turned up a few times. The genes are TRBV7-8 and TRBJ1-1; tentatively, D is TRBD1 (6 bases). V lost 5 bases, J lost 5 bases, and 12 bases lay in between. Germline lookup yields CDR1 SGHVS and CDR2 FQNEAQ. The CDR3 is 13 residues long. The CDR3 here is CASSDEGGTEAFF. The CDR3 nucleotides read TGTGCCAGCAGCGACGAGGGGGGGACTGAAGCTTTCTTT.

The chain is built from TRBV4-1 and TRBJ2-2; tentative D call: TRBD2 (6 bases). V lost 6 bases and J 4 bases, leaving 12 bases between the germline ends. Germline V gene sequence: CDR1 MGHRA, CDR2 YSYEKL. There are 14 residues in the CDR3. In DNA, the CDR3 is TGCGCCAGCAGTTATGGGGGGTTCACCGGGGAGCTGTTTTTT. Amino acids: CASSYGGFTGELFF.

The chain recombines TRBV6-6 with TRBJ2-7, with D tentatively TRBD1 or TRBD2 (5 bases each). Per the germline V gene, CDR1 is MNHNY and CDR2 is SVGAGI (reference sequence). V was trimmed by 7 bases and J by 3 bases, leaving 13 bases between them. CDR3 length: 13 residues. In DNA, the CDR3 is TGTGCCAGCAAGACTGGGGGTCTCTACGAGCAGTACTTC. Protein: CASKTGGLYEQYF.

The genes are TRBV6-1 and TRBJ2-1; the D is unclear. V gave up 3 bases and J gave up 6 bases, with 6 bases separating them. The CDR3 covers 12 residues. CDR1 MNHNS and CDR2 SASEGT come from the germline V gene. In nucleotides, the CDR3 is TGTGCCAGCAGTGATGTACCCAATGAGCAGTTCTTC. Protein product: CASSDVPNEQFF.

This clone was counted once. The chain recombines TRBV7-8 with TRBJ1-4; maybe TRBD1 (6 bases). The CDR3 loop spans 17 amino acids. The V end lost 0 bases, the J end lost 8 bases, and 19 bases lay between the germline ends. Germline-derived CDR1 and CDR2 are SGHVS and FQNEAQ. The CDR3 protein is CASSLAQQGLLWEKLFF. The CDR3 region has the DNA TGTGCCAGCAGCTTAGCCCAACAGGGTTTACTTTGGGAAAAACTGTTTTTT.

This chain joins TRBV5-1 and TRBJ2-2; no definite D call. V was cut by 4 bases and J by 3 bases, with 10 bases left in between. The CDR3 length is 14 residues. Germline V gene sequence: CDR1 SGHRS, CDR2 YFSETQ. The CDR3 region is CASSLGSHTGELFF. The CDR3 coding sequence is TGCGCCAGCAGCCTAGGTTCTCACACCGGGGAGCTGTTTTTT.

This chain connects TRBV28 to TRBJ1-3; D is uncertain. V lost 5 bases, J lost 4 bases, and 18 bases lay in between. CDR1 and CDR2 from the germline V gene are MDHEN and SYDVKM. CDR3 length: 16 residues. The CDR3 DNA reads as TGTGCCAGCAGTCCCCAAATCCTGGATTTGGGAAACACCATATATTTT. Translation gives CASSPQILDLGNTIYF.